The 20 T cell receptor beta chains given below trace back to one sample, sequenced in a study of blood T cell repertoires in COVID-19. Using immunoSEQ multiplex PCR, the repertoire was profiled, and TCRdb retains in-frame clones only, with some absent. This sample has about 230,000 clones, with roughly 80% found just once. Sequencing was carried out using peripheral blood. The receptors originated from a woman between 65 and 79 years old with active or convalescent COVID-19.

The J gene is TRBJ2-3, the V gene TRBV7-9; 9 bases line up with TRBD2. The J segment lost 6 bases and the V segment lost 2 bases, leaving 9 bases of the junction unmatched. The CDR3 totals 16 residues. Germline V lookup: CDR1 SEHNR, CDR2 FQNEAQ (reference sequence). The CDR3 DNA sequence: TGTGCCAGCAGCTTACGACTAGCGGCCACAGTGGATACGCAGTATTTT. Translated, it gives CASSLRLAATVDTQYF.

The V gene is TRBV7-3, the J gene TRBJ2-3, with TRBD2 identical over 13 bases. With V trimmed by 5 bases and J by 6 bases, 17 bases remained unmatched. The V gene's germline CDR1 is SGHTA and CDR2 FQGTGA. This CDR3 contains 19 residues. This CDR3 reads CASSEAPPGTSGVSDTQYF. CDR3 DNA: TGTGCCAGCAGCGAGGCCCCCCCCGGGACTAGCGGGGTTTCTGATACGCAGTATTTT.

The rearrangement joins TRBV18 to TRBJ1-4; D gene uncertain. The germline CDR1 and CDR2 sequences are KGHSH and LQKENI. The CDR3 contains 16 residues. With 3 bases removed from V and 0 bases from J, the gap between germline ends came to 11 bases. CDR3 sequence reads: CASSPFGVATNEKLFF. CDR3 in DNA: TGTGCCAGCTCACCGTTCGGGGTGGCAACTAATGAAAAACTGTTTTTT.

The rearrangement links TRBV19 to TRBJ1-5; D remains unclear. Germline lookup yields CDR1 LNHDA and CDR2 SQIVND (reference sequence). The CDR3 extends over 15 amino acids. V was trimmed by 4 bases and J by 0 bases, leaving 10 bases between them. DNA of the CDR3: TGTGCCAGTAGTACCTACAGCTATAGCAATCAGCCCCAGCATTTT. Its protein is CASSTYSYSNQPQHF.

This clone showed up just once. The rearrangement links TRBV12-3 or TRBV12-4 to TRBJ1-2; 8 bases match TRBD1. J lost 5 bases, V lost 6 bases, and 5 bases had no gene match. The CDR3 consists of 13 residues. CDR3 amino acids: CASRTTGAYGYTF. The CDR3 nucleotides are TGTGCCAGCAGAACGACAGGGGCGTATGGCTACACCTTC.

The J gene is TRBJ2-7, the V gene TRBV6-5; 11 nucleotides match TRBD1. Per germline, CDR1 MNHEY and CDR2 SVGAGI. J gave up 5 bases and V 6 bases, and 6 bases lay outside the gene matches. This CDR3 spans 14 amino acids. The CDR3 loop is CASSWTGGADEQYF. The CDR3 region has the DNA TGTGCCAGCAGCTGGACAGGGGGCGCAGACGAGCAGTACTTC.

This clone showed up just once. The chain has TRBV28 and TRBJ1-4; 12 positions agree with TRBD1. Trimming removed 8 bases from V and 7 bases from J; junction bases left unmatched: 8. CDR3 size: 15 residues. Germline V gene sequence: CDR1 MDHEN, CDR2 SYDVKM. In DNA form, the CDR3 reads TGTGCCAGCCGGGACAGGGGGCGCAGGGTTGAAAAACTGTTTTTT. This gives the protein CASRDRGRRVEKLFF.

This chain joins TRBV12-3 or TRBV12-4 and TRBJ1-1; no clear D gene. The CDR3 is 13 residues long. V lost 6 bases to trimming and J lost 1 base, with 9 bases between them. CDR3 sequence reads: CASRRNANTEAFF. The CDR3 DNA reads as TGTGCCAGCAGGCGAAACGCGAACACTGAAGCTTTCTTT.

CDR3 nucleotide sequence: TGCGCCAGCACTAGGGGGCTACCCTTTTACAATGAGCAGTTCTTC. Translated, it gives CASTRGLPFYNEQFF. The chain is built from TRBV5-1 and TRBJ2-1; 7 bases agree with TRBD1. The CDR3 covers 15 residues. The J segment lost 4 bases and the V segment lost 6 bases, leaving 10 bases of the junction unmatched. In germline, CDR1 is SGHRS, CDR2 YFSETQ.

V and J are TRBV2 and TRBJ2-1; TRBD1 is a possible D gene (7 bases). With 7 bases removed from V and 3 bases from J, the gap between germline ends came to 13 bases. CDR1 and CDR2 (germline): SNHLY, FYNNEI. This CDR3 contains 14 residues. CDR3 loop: CASTRGDSYNEQFF. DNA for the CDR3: TGTGCCAGCACAAGGGGGGACAGCTACAATGAGCAGTTCTTC.

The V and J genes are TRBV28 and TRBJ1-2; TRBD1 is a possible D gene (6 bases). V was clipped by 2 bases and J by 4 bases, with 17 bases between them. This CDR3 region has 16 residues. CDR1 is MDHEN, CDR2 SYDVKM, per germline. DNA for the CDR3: TGTGCCAGCAGTTTACGACGGGGGGCAGGGGTCTATGGCTACACCTTC. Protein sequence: CASSLRRGAGVYGYTF.

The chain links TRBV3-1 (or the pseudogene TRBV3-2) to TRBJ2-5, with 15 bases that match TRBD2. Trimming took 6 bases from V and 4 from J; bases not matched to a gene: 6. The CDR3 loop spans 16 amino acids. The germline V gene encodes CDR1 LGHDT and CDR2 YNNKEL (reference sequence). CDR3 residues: CASSRGGLAGGETQYF. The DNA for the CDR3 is TGTGCCAGCAGTCGCGGGGGACTAGCGGGAGGAGAGACCCAGTACTTC.

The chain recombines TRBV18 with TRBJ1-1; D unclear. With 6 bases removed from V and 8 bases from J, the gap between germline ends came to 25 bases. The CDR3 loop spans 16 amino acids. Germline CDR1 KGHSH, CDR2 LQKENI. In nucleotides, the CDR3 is TGTGCCAGCTCCCACGACGGAGGAGGACCGTCGAGAGAAGCTTTCTTT. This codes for CASSHDGGGPSREAFF.

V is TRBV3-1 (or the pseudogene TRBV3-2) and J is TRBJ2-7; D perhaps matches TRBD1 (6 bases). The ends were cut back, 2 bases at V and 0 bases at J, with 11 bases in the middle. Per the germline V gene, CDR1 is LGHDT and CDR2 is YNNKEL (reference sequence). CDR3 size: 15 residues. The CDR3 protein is CASSQTGFGSYEQYF. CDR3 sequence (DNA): TGTGCCAGCAGCCAAACAGGGTTTGGCTCCTACGAGCAGTACTTC.

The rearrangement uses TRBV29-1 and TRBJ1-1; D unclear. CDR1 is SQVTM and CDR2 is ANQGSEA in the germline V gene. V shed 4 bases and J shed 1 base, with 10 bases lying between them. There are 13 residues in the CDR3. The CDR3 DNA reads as TGCAGCGTTGGGCTGACTCAGAACACTGAAGCTTTCTTT. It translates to CSVGLTQNTEAFF.

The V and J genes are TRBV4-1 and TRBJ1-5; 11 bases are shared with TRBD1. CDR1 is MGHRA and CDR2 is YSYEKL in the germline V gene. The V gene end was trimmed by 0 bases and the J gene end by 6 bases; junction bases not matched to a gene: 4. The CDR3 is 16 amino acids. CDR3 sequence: CASSQEYGTGGQPQHF. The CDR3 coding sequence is TGCGCCAGCAGCCAAGAATACGGGACAGGGGGTCAGCCCCAGCATTTT.

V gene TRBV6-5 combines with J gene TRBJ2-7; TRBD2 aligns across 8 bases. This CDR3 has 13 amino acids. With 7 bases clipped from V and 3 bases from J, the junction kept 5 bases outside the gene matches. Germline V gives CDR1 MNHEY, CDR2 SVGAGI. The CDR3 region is CASTLSGNYEQYF. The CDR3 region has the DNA TGTGCCAGCACCCTTAGCGGGAACTACGAGCAGTACTTC.

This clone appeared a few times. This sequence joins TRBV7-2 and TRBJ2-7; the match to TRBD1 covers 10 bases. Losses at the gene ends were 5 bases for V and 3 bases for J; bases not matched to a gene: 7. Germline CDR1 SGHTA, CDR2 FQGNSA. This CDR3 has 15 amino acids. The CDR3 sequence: CASSVDRGRGYEQYF. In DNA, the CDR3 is TGTGCCAGCAGCGTCGACAGGGGGCGCGGCTACGAGCAGTACTTC.

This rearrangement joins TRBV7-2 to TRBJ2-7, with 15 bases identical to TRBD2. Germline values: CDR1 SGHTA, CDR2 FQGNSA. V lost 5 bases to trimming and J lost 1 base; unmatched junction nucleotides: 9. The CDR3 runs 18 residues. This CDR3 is CASSQGLAGGIASYEQYF. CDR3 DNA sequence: TGTGCCAGCAGCCAGGGACTAGCGGGGGGTATAGCATCCTACGAGCAGTACTTC.

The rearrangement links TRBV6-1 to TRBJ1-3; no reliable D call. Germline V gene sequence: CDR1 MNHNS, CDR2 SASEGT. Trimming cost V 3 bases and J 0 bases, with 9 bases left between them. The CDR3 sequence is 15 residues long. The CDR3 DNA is TGTGCCAGCAGTGAGAATGGGAGCTCTGGAAACACCATATATTTT. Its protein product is CASSENGSSGNTIYF.